These T cell receptor beta chains were read from a single sample in a study of T cells after yellow fever vaccination. TCRdb analysed the 5' RACE reads with MiXCR anew, one entry per CDR3 protein. The sample lists 320,000 or so distinct CDR3 sequences; around 8.1% were seen once. Here the sequenced sample was PBMCs, taken about 41 days after the first yellow fever vaccination. All receptors come from a young man who received the YFV17D yellow fever vaccine. Each CDR3 is given with its conserved first and last residue.

TRBJ2-6 | TRBV7-8 | 19 | CASSLITVFPLSGANVLTF
TRBJ1-6 | TRBV6-6 | 11 | CAARDNSPLHF
TRBJ2-1 | TRBV9 | 15 | CASSVTGLADNEQFF
TRBJ1-6 | TRBV20-1 | 14 | CSAEDRSYNSPLHF
TRBJ1-4 | TRBV7-3 | 13 | CASSRGLGEKLFF
TRBJ2-7 | TRBV7-3 | 16 | CASTKSPQLVTYEQYF
TRBJ2-6 | TRBV12-3/TRBV12-4 | 21 | CASSSRQGGGFGFSGANVLTF
TRBJ1-5 | TRBV12-3/TRBV12-4 | 13 | CASREGRDQPQHF
TRBJ1-2 | TRBV5-1 | 13 | CASSLHRGDGYTF
TRBJ2-1 | TRBV6-1 | 15 | CASSPPIRGLNEQFF
TRBJ1-5 | TRBV7-2 | 14 | CASRVGGGNQPQHF
TRBJ2-5 | TRBV10-3 | 18 | CAIRPAGGRNSRFGTQYF
TRBJ2-3 | TRBV5-1 | 15 | CASSLSTPSTDTQYF
TRBJ2-7 | TRBV10-3 | 14 | CAISESDSSYEQYF
TRBJ1-5 | TRBV18 | 16 | CASSPGQGMRNQPQHF
TRBJ2-5 | TRBV7-3 | 17 | CASSLLPSGGDQETQYF
TRBJ1-3 | TRBV6-5 | 14 | CASSYPASGNTIYF
TRBJ1-1 | TRBV3-1 | 13 | CASSIDQNTEAFF
TRBJ2-1 | TRBV27 | 15 | CASSLARNRGNEQFF
TRBJ1-5 | TRBV2 | 11 | CASSNEQPQHF
TRBJ2-3 | TRBV4-2 | 12 | CASRLSTDTQYF
TRBJ2-1 | TRBV6-5 | 13 | CASSYGAENEQFF
TRBJ2-7 | TRBV5-5 | 15 | CASSRNGQGSYEQYF
TRBJ1-1 | TRBV9 | 15 | CASSVDGLSGTEAFF
TRBJ2-1 | TRBV18 | 14 | CASSPVSGGNEQFF
TRBJ1-2 | TRBV7-2 | 14 | CASSFGGVRYGYTF
TRBJ2-1 | TRBV5-6 | 18 | CASSDTTLGQGLWNEQFF
TRBJ2-7 | TRBV6-5 | 11 | CASGTGDEQYF
TRBJ2-3 | TRBV18 | 16 | CASSKTSGADTDTQYF
TRBJ1-1 | TRBV7-6 | 14 | CASSLAGANTEAFF
TRBJ1-3 | TRBV9 | 15 | CASSVEGSPGNTIYF
TRBJ1-3 | TRBV5-1 | 16 | CASSWGPGVSGNTIYF
TRBJ2-7 | TRBV6-5 | 11 | CATDSHHEQYF
TRBJ2-3 | TRBV5-5 | 15 | CASSLTREGGDTQYF
TRBJ1-2 | TRBV6-1 | 14 | CASTGTGGNYGYTF
TRBJ2-2 | TRBV4-1 | 13 | CATSPRDTGELFF
TRBJ2-1 | TRBV6-5 | 16 | CASSTLSGGPYNEQFF
TRBJ2-2 | TRBV7-2 | 15 | CASSLKGYSTGELFF
TRBJ1-3 | TRBV6-5 | 15 | CASSYSPQGMNTIYF
TRBJ1-4 | TRBV4-3 | 14 | CASSQDQYGLTLFF
TRBJ2-3 | TRBV4-3 | 16 | CASSQALADFTDTQYF
TRBJ2-5 | TRBV28 | 13 | CASSFRWQETQYF
TRBJ1-6 | TRBV12-3/TRBV12-4 | 15 | CASSPGQFYNSPLHF
TRBJ2-6 | TRBV6-5 | 17 | CASSYSLAGAGANVLTF
TRBJ1-1 | TRBV12-3/TRBV12-4 | 14 | CASTLGDRGTEAFF
TRBJ2-7 | TRBV10-3 | 13 | CAISVGRLDEQYF
TRBJ2-1 | TRBV27 | 15 | CASSSIGGAGNEQFF
TRBJ2-3 | TRBV5-1 | 16 | CASSTGGGGALDTQYF
TRBJ1-1 | TRBV7-2 | 13 | CASSPTVITEAFF
TRBJ2-3 | TRBV20-1 | 11 | CSARIGDTQYF
TRBJ2-5 | TRBV7-2 | 15 | CASRGSVLGVETQYF
TRBJ1-1 | TRBV4-1 | 13 | CASSPRENTEAFF
TRBJ2-3 | TRBV30 | 15 | CAWGFSGGRADTQYF
TRBJ1-6 | TRBV7-2 | 15 | CASSPLQDHNSPLHF
TRBJ1-1 | TRBV20-1 | 14 | CSAKTGGMNTEAFF
TRBJ2-5 | TRBV4-1 | 19 | CASSPSKRASGGYLETQYF
TRBJ1-5 | TRBV6-2/TRBV6-3 | 14 | CASSPTTGRNPQHF
TRBJ2-7 | TRBV4-2 | 16 | CASSPLNGADPNEQYF
TRBJ1-3 | TRBV29-1 | 16 | CSVSGPQPGRGNTIYF
TRBJ1-3 | TRBV7-2 | 15 | CASSYGPSGGNTIYF